These T cell receptor beta chains were read from a single sample in a study of shared clonotypes between healthy human individuals. Profiled with immunoSEQ multiplex PCR; TCRdb holds only in-frame clones, not every one. The sample has 650,000 to 700,000 clones, around 90% seen once. Source material: memory CD8+ T cells from PBMCs. All receptors come from a man aged 18 to 29 in good health. Some clones in this sample may be carry-over from other donors' samples. The CDR3 runs from the conserved cysteine through the conserved F or W. A D gene is named only where the DNA matches it firmly. A clone size is listed for some rows: how often the clone was seen (once, few, many), or a class if it is expanded.

abundance	d_gene	v_gene	j_gene	CDR3nt	CDR3aa
.	TRBD2	TRBV7-9	TRBJ2-7	TGTGCCAGCAGCTTCAGCGGGACGGGCGAGCAGTACTTC	CASSFSGTGEQYF
.	TRBD1	TRBV27	TRBJ1-2	TGTGCCAGCAGTAAGCGGGACAGAACTTATGGCTACACCTTC	CASSKRDRTYGYTF
.	.	TRBV7-2	TRBJ2-7	TGTGCCAGCAGCTTAGTCCACCCGTACGAGCAGTACTTC	CASSLVHPYEQYF
.	.	TRBV2	TRBJ2-3	TGTGCCAGCAGTGAGGGGGCTTCCAGCACAGATACGCAGTATTTT	CASSEGASSTDTQYF
.	.	TRBV28	TRBJ2-3	TGTGCCAGCAGGCTCCCCACTGGCACAGATACGCAGTATTTT	CASRLPTGTDTQYF
.	.	TRBV7-9	TRBJ2-1	TGTGCCAGCAGCTTAAGATCTGGGGTCTACAATGAGCAGTTCTTC	CASSLRSGVYNEQFF
.	.	TRBV27	TRBJ1-1	TGTGCCAGTAGCCCTAGGGAAGCGGGGACTGAAGCTTTCTTT	CASSPREAGTEAFF
.	.	TRBV28	TRBJ1-6	TGTGCCAGCAGTACGGACAGAATAGTTAATTCACCCCTCCACTTT	CASSTDRIVNSPLHF
.	.	TRBV27	TRBJ1-5	TGTGCCAGCAGTATATTTAGCAATCAGCCCCAGCATTTT	CASSIFSNQPQHF
.	.	TRBV9	TRBJ2-2	TGTGCCAGCCCAGGACAGAACACCGGGGAGCTGTTTTTT	CASPGQNTGELFF
once	.	TRBV7-6	TRBJ2-7	TGTGCCAGCAGCTTGAGAGGGGAGACCTACGAGCAGTACTTC	CASSLRGETYEQYF
.	.	TRBV7-2	TRBJ2-1	TGTGCCAGCAGCGGTGTGCTTTCATATGAGCAGTTCTTC	CASSGVLSYEQFF
.	.	TRBV11-2	TRBJ2-1	TGTGCCAGCAGCTCCCCTTCGGAGCAGTTCTTC	CASSSPSEQFF
.	TRBD2	TRBV29-1	TRBJ2-1	TGCAGCGTTGAAGTGACTAGCGGGAGGGCACAAGAGCAGTTCTTC	CSVEVTSGRAQEQFF
.	.	TRBV15	TRBJ1-1	TGTGCCACCAGTACTAGGGGGGGATGGCGCACTGAAGCTTTCTTT	CATSTRGGWRTEAFF
.	TRBD1	TRBV19	TRBJ1-1	TGTGCCAGTGCGTGGGGGCGGACAGGGAACACTGAAGCTTTCTTT	CASAWGRTGNTEAFF
.	TRBD1	TRBV6-6	TRBJ1-2	TGTGCCAGCAGTTACTCGACAGGGGGACGCTACACCTTC	CASSYSTGGRYTF
.	.	TRBV28	TRBJ1-4	TGTGCCAGCAGCAGTCCCGACAGTGCAACTAATGAAAAACTGTTTTTT	CASSSPDSATNEKLFF
.	TRBD2	TRBV28	TRBJ2-7	TGTGCCAGCAGCCTGGGACTAGCGCTATCCTACGAGCAGTACTTC	CASSLGLALSYEQYF
.	TRBD2	TRBV14	TRBJ2-7	TGTGCCAGCAGCCATCCTAGCGGGAGGCCCCACGAGCAGTACTTC	CASSHPSGRPHEQYF
.	TRBD2	TRBV30	TRBJ2-3	TGTGCCTGGGGGACTAGCGCCGCTTGGGCAGATACGCAGTATTTT	CAWGTSAAWADTQYF
.	.	TRBV2	TRBJ1-1	TGTGCCAGCAGTGAAACGGGGAGTGTCACTGAAGCTTTCTTT	CASSETGSVTEAFF
.	TRBD2	TRBV9	TRBJ2-3	TGTGCCAGCAGCGTAGGGGGACTAGCTCCAGATACGCAGTATTTT	CASSVGGLAPDTQYF
once	TRBD1	TRBV10-3	TRBJ1-2	TGTGCCATCAGTGGGGGACAGGGGGCGCATGGCTACACCTTC	CAISGGQGAHGYTF
.	.	TRBV6-5	TRBJ2-5	TGTGCCAGCAGTTATTTAGAGGCAGGGAAGACCCAGTACTTC	CASSYLEAGKTQYF
.	.	TRBV6-5	TRBJ2-7	TGTGCCAGCACTCTCAAGCCAGGTCCTTCCTACGAGCAGTACTTC	CASTLKPGPSYEQYF
.	.	TRBV11-3	TRBJ1-1	TGTGCCAGCAGCTTAGTCCCGAACACTGAAGCTTTCTTT	CASSLVPNTEAFF
.	.	TRBV27	TRBJ1-4	TGTGCCAGCAGTTTAACGGGGTTTAATGAAAAACTGTTTTTT	CASSLTGFNEKLFF
.	TRBD2	TRBV2	TRBJ2-7	TGTGCCAGCAGGGAAGACGGGACTAGCGGGAGAGCAGAGCAGTACTTC	CASREDGTSGRAEQYF
.	.	TRBV27	TRBJ2-7	TGTGCCAGCAGTTTACGCGGGACAGCCGCCTACGAGCAGTACTTC	CASSLRGTAAYEQYF
.	.	TRBV7-2	TRBJ2-5	TGTGCCAGCAGCTTAGACGCGGAAGAGACCCAGTACTTC	CASSLDAEETQYF
.	.	TRBV21-1	TRBJ2-3	TGTGCCAGCAGCAAAGGTGGTAGCGGGATTCTAGATACGCAGTATTTT	CASSKGGSGILDTQYF
once	.	TRBV28	TRBJ2-2	TGTGCCACCATGGCAGCTTACGACACCGGGGAGCTGTTTTTT	CATMAAYDTGELFF
.	.	TRBV6-5	TRBJ2-7	TGTGCCAGCTGTGACGGGCCCTCCTACGAGCAGTACTTC	CASCDGPSYEQYF
few	TRBD2	TRBV7-9	TRBJ2-1	TGTGCCAGCAGCCACCCCGAGCGGGGTAGCTACAATGAGCAGTTCTTC	CASSHPERGSYNEQFF
.	.	TRBV4-1	TRBJ2-2	TGCGCCAGCAGCCAAGGCCATCTCGGGACGGCCACCGGGGAGCTGTTTTTT	CASSQGHLGTATGELFF
.	.	TRBV4-1	TRBJ1-4	TGCGCCAGCAGCCCGGGCCTACCAACTAATGAAAAACTGTTTTTT	CASSPGLPTNEKLFF
.	TRBD2	TRBV28	TRBJ2-7	TGTGCCAGCAGTTTCAATGCGGCCCGGGAGGCCTCCTACGAGCAGTACTTC	CASSFNAAREASYEQYF